This T cell receptor beta chain was profiled in a study of blood T cell repertoires in COVID-19 (dated by TCRdb to the early 2020s). For the study in its entirety: Samples from collaborators originated in the United States, Italy and Spain and spanned both the acute and convalescent phases of COVID-19. The prospective study material was composed of cDNA or gDNA derived from T cells, B-cell-depleted T cells, or PBMCs. Subjects who had been exposed to COVID-19, were actively infected with it, or had recovered from it provided the deeply sampled blood TCRbeta repertoires that made up the dataset. A freely available public database, intended as a resource for researchers studying the immune response to SARS-CoV-2, is where the repertoires were released. Samples were obtained from the ongoing ImmuneRACE study (first 160 participants) and from 1,200 or so subjects provided by 6 global collaborators. Nearly every sample came with metadata listing a de-identified subject ID, COVID-19 status, age in years and sex. Where HLA class I and class II types were available, the types were taken from metadata supplied by the sample provider, not from assay-based typing. Overall study outcomes, separate from this receptor: The quantity of clinical and demographic metadata differed by source and by participant and was supplied without curation.

Turning to this clone: It lacks a known antigen. One end of the junction fails to match germline, which may point to a read error.

The collaborating institutions used their own protocols to collect whole blood in K2EDTA tubes. Collaborator samples were shipped for TCRbeta analysis as frozen whole blood, isolated PBMCs, or DNA extracted from either sample type. In the germline V gene (reference sequence), CDR1 corresponds to SSHAT and CDR2 to FNYEAQ. The CDR3 has 14 amino acids, counting the end cysteine and phenylalanine. CDR3 DNA is the only sequence kept; it has 42 bases, read in frame from the first base. TCRbeta CDR3 regions were amplified from genomic DNA using the immunoSEQ Assay, a bias-controlled multiplex PCR. The study's processing was this. Within the assay, amplification of reference gene primers was used to estimate how many nucleated cells each sample contained. Sequence reads were collapsed and filtered to measure the absolute abundance of every unique TCRbeta CDR3 rearrangement. Productive Simpson clonality was computed per sample as the square root of Simpson's diversity index over productive rearrangements. The clones in this table, taken by TCRdb from immuneACCESS, are in-frame only. Not every clone is retained; where verified, under half of the shortfall comes from an unresolved V gene, and the cause of the rest is unknown. The V and J calls and clone size are taken from that table; D and trimming were inferred from the DNA. In this sample the table shows 99,000 or so clones, about four fifths of which occur a single time. The ten largest make up about 5% of the sample.

Material: peripheral blood. The V gene is TRBV7-7 and the J gene is TRBJ2-5; the junction holds 9 bases that match TRBD2. The TCR comes from a man aged 55 to 69 with acute or convalescent COVID-19. The nucleotides are TGTGCTAGCAGTTTTAGCGGGAGCGGGGAGACCCAGTACTTC. It translates as CASSFSGSGETQYF.